This entry describes one T cell receptor beta chain. Its antigen remains unidentified. The data were obtained in a study of shared clonotypes between healthy human individuals. Study in general: Each donor's CD4 naive and CD4 memory cells filled three plates apiece, CD8 naive two, and CD8 memory one. The study's findings and limits: Against clonotypes common to all four donors, non-shared ones had lower generation probabilities.

The germline gives CDR1 MDHEN, CDR2 SYDVKM. After removal of 4 bases from V and 1 base from J, the junction contained 1 base not matched to a gene. The CDR3 spans 14 residues. Caucasian adults living in Nashville, Tennessee, provided all samples. Profiled with immunoSEQ multiplex PCR; TCRdb holds only in-frame clones, not every one. The sample carries 400,000 or so clones, roughly 96% recorded once. This sequence was found in a man aged 25 to 40 in good health. V is TRBV28 and J is TRBJ2-3; 8 bases are a match to TRBD1. Sequencing used memory CD8+ T cells sorted from blood. The subset: CD45RO+ cells pooled with CCR7-negative TemRA cells. CDR3 region: CASSSGQGTDTQYF. CDR3 in DNA: TGTGCCAGCAGTTCGGGACAGGGCACAGATACGCAGTATTTT.